This note documents a single T cell receptor beta chain sequence. Antigen specificity is unknown. The CDR3 length is 16 residues. CDR1 and CDR2 (germline): SEHNR, FQNEAQ (reference sequence). With 5 bases clipped from V and 3 bases from J, the junction kept 11 bases outside the gene matches. The entry originates in a study of CD8 T cells in ankylosing spondylitis. Making use of molecular barcodes, quantitative 5'-RACE generated TCR beta libraries. Each CDR3 protein is one row after TCRdb ran MiXCR on the 5' RACE reads. The repertoire holds approximately 260,000 distinct CDR3 sequences, with 8% to 9.5% as singletons. General study points: It appeared that ankylosing spondylitis blood was characterized by a TCR beta motif of fewer than ten highly homologous variants. In peripheral blood, disease-linked CD8+ clones occurred at relatively low frequencies. According to the report, clones linked to the disease were significantly enriched in matched synovial fluid samples taken from ankylosing spondylitis patients.

Sequenced sample: blood, either unsorted or a sorted T cell fraction (not recorded which). The clonotype was recovered from a male donor with ankylosing spondylitis or in good health (not recorded which). The V gene is TRBV7-9, the J gene TRBJ2-7, with TRBD1 matching 9 bases. CDR3 in amino acids: CASSPAMTGGGYEQYF. CDR3 DNA sequence: TGTGCCAGCAGCCCGGCGATGACAGGGGGAGGCTACGAGCAGTACTTC.